The clone carrying this TCR beta chain was detected only once. The sample comes from a study of blood T cell repertoires in COVID-19. About the research overall: Sources were T cells, B-cell-depleted T cells, or PBMCs; the material itself was cDNA or gDNA.

Original processing notes: Quantification of nucleated cells was approximated via reference gene primer amplification. TCRdb keeps only in-frame clones here, not all; method: immunoSEQ multiplex PCR. The V and J calls and clone size come from that table; D and trimming were worked out from the DNA. This sample has under 450,000 clones, with roughly nine tenths found just once. Participants came from fewer than 25 US areas, aged roughly 18 to 95 years. A PCR-confirmed or clinician-diagnosed COVID-19 case had contacted exposed participants within 2 weeks of entry. Germline CDR1 SGHVS, CDR2 FQNEAQ. This CDR3 is built from 16 residues. Germline trimming cut 5 bases from V and 4 bases from J; bases unmatched to any gene: 9.

The receptor comes from a woman aged 40 to 49 who had been exposed to COVID-19. The sample comprised PBMCs or T cells enriched from blood (not recorded which). J is TRBJ2-1 and V is TRBV7-8; 9 positions match TRBD2. The DNA for the CDR3 is TGTGCCAGCAGCCCGATGACTAGCGGCCTTTACAATGAGCAGTTCTTC. It encodes CASSPMTSGLYNEQFF.